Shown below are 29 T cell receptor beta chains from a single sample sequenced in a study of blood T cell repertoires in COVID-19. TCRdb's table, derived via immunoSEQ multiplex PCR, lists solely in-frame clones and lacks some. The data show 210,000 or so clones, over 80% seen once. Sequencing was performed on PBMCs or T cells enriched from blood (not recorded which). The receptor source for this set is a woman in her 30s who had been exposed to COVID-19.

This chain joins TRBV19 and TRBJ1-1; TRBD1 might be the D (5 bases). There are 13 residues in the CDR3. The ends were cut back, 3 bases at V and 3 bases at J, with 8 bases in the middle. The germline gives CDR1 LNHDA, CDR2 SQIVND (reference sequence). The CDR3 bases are TGTGCCAGTAGTATCGGGGGAGACACTGAAGCTTTCTTT. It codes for CASSIGGDTEAFF.

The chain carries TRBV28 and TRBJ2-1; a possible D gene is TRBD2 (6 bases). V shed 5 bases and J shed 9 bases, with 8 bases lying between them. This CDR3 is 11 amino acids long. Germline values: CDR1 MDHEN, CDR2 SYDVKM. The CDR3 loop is CASSKRVEQFF. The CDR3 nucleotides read TGTGCCAGCAGTAAGCGGGTTGAGCAGTTCTTC.

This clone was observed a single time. CDR3 protein: CASSSGTGQPQHF. CDR3 bases: TGTGCCAGCAGTTCCGGGACAGGCCAGCCCCAGCATTTT. This rearrangement joins TRBV28 to TRBJ1-5; 8 nucleotides agree with TRBD1. The CDR3 spans 13 residues. Germline V lookup: CDR1 MDHEN, CDR2 SYDVKM. V dropped 4 bases and J dropped 7; count of bases not matched to a gene: 3.

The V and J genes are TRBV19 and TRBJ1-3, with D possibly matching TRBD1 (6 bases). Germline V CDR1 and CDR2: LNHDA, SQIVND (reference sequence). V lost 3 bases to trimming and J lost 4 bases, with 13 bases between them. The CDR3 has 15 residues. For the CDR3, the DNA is TGTGCCAGTAGTATTACAGGGCTGCGAGGAAACACCATATATTTT. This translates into CASSITGLRGNTIYF.

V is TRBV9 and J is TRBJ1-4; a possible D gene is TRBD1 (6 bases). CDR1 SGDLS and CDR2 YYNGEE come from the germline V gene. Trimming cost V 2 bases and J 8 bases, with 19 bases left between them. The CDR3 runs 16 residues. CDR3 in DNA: TGTGCCAGCAGCGTGGGGGACACCAAGATAACCGAAAAACTGTTTTTT. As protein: CASSVGDTKITEKLFF.

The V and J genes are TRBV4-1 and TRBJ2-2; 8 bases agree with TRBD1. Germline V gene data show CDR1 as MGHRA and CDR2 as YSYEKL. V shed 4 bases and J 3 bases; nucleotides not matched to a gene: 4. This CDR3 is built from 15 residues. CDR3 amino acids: CASSPTGGDTGELFF. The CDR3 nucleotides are TGCGCCAGCAGCCCCACAGGGGGTGACACCGGGGAGCTGTTTTTT.

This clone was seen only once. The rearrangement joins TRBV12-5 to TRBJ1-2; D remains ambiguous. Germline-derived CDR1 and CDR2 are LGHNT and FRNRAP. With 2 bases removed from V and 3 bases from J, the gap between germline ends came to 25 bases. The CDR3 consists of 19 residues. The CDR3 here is CASGLSRRGLTNLHYGYTF. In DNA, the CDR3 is TGTGCTAGTGGTTTGTCACGACGAGGATTAACTAATCTCCACTATGGCTACACCTTC.

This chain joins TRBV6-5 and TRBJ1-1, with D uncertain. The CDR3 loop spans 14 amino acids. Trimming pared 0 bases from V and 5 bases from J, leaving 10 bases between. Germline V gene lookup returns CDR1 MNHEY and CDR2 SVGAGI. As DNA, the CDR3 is TGTGCCAGCAGTTACTCACAAAGAGGGACTGAAGCTTTCTTT. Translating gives CASSYSQRGTEAFF.

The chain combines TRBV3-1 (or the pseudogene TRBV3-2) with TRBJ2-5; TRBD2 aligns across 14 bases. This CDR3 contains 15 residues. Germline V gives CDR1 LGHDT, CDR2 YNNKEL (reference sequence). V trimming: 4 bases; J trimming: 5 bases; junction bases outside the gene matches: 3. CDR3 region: CASSRLAGGGETQYF. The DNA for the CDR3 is TGTGCCAGCAGCCGACTAGCGGGAGGGGGGGAGACCCAGTACTTC.

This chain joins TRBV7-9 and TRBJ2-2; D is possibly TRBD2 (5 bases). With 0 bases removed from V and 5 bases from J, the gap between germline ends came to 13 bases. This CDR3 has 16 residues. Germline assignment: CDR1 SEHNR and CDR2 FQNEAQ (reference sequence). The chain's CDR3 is CASSLAGVLGTGELFF. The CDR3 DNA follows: TGTGCCAGCAGCTTAGCGGGAGTATTGGGTACCGGGGAGCTGTTTTTT.

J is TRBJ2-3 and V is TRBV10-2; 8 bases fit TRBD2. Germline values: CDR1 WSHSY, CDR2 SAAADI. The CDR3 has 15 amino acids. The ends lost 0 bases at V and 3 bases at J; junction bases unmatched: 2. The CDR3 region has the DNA TGCGCCAGCAGTGAGTCGAAGCGGGGGACAGATACGCAGTATTTT. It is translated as CASSESKRGTDTQYF.

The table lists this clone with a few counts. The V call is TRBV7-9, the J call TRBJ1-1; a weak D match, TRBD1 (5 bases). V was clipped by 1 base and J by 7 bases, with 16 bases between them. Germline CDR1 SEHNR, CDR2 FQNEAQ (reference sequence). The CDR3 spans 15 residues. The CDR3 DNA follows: TGTGCCAGCAGCTTAGGCGGGACGCCTACAGATGAAGCTTTCTTT. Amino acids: CASSLGGTPTDEAFF.

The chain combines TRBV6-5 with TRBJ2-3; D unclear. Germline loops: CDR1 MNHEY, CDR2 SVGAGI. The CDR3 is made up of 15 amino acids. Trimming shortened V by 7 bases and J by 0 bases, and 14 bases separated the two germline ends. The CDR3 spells CASTETGSSTDTQYF. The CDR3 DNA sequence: TGTGCCAGCACCGAAACCGGGTCTAGCACAGATACGCAGTATTTT.

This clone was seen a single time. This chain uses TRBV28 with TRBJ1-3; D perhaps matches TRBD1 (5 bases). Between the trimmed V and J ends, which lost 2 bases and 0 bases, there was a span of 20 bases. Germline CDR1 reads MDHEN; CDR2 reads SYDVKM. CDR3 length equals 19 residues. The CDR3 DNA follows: TGTGCCAGCAGTTTAGATTTACCCGCGGCAGGGTCCTCTGGAAACACCATATATTTT. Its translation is CASSLDLPAAGSSGNTIYF.

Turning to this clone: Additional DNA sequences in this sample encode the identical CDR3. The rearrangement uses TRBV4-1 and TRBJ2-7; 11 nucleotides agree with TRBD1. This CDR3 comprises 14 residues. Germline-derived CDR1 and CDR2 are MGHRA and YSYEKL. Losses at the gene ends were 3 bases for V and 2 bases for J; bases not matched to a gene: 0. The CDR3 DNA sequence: TGCGCCAGCAGCCAGGGACAGGGGGCCTACGAGCAGTACTTC. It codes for CASSQGQGAYEQYF.

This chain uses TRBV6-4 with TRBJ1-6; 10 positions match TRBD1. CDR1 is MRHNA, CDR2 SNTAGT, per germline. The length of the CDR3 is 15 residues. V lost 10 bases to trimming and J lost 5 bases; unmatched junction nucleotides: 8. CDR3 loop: CATPTGTGDNSPLHF. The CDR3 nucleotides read TGTGCCACACCGACGGGGACAGGGGATAATTCACCCCTCCACTTT.

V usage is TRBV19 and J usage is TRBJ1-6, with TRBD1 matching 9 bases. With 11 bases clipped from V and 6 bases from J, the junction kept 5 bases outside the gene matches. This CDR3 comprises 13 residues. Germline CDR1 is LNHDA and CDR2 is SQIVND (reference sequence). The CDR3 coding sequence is TGTGCCTCGAGACAGGGGGGTAATTCACCCCTCCACTTT. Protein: CASRQGGNSPLHF.

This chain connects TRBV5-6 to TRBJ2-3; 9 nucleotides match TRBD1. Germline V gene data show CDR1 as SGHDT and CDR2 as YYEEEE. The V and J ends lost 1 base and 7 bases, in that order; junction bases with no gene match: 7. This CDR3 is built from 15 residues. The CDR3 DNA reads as TGTGCCAGCAGCTTGCCGGACAGGGGAAGACATACGCAGTATTTT. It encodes CASSLPDRGRHTQYF.

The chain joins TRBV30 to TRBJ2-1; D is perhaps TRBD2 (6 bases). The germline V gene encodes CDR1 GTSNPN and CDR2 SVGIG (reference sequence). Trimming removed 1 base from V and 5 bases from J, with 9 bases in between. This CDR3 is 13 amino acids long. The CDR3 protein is CAWSGGVDNEQFF. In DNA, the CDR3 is TGTGCCTGGAGTGGCGGGGTGGACAATGAGCAGTTCTTC.

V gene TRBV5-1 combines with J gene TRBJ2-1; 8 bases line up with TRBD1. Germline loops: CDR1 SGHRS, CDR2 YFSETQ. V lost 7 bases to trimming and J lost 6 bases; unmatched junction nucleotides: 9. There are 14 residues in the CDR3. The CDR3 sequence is CASARQGAGNEQFF. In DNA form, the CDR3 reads TGCGCCAGCGCACGGCAGGGGGCCGGCAATGAGCAGTTCTTC.

This CDR3 reads CASSIQPGGNQPQHF. CDR3 coding DNA: TGTGCCAGTAGTATTCAACCGGGGGGCAATCAGCCCCAGCATTTT. The J gene is TRBJ1-5, the V gene TRBV19; D perhaps matches TRBD1 (5 bases). The germline V gene encodes CDR1 LNHDA and CDR2 SQIVND (reference sequence). The CDR3 loop spans 15 amino acids. V was shortened by 3 bases and J by 2 bases, with 11 bases between the two germline ends.

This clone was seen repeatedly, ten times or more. CDR3 sequence: CASSNGVTDTQYF. The CDR3 DNA reads as TGTGCCAGTAGTAACGGGGTAACAGATACGCAGTATTTT. The rearrangement links TRBV19 to TRBJ2-3, with a possible D match to TRBD2 (5 bases). Per the germline V gene, CDR1 is LNHDA and CDR2 is SQIVND (reference sequence). V was pared by 4 bases and J by 3 bases, with 8 bases between. The CDR3 has 13 residues.

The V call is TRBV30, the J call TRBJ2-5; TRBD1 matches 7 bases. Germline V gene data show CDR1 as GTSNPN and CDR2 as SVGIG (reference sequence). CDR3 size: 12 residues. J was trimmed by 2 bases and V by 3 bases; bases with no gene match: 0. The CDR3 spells CAWRGQQETQYF. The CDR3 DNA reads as TGTGCCTGGAGGGGACAGCAAGAGACCCAGTACTTC.

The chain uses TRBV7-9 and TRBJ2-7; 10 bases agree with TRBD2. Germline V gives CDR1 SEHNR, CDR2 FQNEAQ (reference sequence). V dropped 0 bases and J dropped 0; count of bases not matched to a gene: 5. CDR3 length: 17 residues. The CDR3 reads CASSLAVAGGRSYEQYF. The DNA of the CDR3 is TGTGCCAGCAGCTTAGCAGTAGCGGGAGGCCGCTCCTACGAGCAGTACTTC.

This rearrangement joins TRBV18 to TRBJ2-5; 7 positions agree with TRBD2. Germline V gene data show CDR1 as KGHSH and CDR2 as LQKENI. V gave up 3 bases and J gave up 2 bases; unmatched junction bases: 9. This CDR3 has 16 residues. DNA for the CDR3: TGTGCCAGCTCACCGAGGATCCCTAGCGGACAAGAGACCCAGTACTTC. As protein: CASSPRIPSGQETQYF.

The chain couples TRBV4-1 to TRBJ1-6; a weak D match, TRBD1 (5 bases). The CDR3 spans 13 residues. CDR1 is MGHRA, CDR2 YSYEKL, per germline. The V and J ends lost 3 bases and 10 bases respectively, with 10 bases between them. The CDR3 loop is CASSQTRGSPLHF. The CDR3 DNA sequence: TGCGCCAGCAGCCAGACCCGGGGGTCACCCCTCCACTTT.

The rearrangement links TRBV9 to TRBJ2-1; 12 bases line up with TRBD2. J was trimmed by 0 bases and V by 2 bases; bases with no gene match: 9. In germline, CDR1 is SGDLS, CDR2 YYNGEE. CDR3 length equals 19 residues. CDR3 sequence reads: CASSVTSGRSLSSYNEQFF. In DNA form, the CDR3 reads TGTGCCAGCAGCGTGACTAGCGGGAGATCCTTGAGCTCCTACAATGAGCAGTTCTTC.

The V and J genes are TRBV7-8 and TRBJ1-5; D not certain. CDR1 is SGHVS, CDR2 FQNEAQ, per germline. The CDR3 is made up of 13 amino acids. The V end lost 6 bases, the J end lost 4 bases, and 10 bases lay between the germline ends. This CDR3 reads CASSPDTNQPQHF. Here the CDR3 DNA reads TGTGCCAGCAGTCCTGACACAAATCAGCCCCAGCATTTT.

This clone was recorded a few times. CDR3 protein: CASSISGSTNEKLFF. The CDR3 DNA is TGTGCCAGTAGTATATCGGGGTCTACTAATGAAAAACTGTTTTTT. J is TRBJ1-4 and V is TRBV19; D is uncertain. The CDR3 loop spans 15 amino acids. V lost 2 bases and J 2 bases, leaving 9 bases between the germline ends. Looked up from germline, CDR1 is LNHDA and CDR2 is SQIVND (reference sequence).